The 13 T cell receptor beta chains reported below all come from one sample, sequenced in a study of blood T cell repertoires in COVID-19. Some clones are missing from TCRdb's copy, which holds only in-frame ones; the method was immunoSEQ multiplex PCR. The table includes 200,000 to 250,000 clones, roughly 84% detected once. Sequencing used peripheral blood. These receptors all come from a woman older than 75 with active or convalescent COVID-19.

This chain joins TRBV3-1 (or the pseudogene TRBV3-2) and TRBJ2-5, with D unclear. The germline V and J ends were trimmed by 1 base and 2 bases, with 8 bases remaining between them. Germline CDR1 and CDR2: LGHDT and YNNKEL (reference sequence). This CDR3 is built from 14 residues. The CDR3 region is CASSQGFLQETQYF. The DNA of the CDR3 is TGTGCCAGCAGCCAAGGTTTTCTGCAAGAGACCCAGTACTTC.

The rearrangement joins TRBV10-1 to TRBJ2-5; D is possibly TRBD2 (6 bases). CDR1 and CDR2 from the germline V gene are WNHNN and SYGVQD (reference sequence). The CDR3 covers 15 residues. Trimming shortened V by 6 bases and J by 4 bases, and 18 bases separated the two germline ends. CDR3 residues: CASSGGAGTPETQYF. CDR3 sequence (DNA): TGCGCCAGCAGCGGGGGTGCGGGGACCCCAGAGACCCAGTACTTC.

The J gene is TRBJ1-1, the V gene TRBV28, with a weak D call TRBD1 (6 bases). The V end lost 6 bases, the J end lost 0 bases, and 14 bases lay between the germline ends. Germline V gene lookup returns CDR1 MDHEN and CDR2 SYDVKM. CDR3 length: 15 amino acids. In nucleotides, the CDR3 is TGTGCCAGCAGCCCAGGGGTGTCGGTGAACACTGAAGCTTTCTTT. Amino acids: CASSPGVSVNTEAFF.

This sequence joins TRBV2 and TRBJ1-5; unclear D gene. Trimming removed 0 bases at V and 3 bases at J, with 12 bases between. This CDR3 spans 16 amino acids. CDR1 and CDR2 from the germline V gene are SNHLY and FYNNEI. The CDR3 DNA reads TGTGCCAGCAGTGAAGCCCCCTCAGGAATCAATCAGCCCCAGCATTTT. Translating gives CASSEAPSGINQPQHF.

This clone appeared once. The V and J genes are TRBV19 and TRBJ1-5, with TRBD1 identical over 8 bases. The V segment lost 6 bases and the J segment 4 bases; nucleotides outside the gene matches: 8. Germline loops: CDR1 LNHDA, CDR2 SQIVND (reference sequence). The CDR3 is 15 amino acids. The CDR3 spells CASRDRAFGNQPQHF. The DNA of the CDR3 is TGTGCCAGTAGGGACAGGGCTTTTGGGAATCAGCCCCAGCATTTT.

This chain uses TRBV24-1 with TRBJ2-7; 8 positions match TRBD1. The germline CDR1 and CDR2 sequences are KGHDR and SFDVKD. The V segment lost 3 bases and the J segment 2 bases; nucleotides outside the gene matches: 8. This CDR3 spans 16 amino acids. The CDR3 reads CATSDPRDRNTYEQYF. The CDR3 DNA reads TGTGCCACCAGTGATCCCCGGGACAGGAATACCTACGAGCAGTACTTC.

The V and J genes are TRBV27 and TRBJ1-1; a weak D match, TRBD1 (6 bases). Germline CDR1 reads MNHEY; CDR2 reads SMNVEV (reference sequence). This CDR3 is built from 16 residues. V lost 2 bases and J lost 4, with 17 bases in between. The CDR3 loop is CASSLPLGGHGTEAFF. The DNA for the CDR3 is TGTGCCAGCAGTTTACCTTTGGGGGGGCATGGCACTGAAGCTTTCTTT.

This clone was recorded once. The CDR3 region has the DNA TGTGCCAGCAGCTTAGGCGACAGGAGTATCTTCTTC. Amino acid sequence: CASSLGDRSIFF. The chain combines TRBV7-9 with TRBJ2-1; a weak D match, TRBD1 (6 bases). Trimming cost V 1 base and J 16 bases, with 14 bases left between them. The germline gives CDR1 SEHNR, CDR2 FQNEAQ (reference sequence). CDR3 length: 12 amino acids.

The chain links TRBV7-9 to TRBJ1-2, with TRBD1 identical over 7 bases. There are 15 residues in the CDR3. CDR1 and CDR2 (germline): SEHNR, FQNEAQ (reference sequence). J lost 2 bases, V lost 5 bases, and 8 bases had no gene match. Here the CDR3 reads CASSPRTGTNYGYTF. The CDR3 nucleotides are TGTGCCAGCAGCCCCCGGACAGGAACAAACTATGGCTACACCTTC. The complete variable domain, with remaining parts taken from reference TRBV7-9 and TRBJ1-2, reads DTGVSQNPRHKITKRGQNVTFRCDPISEHNRLYWYRQTLGQGPEFLTYFQNEAQLEKSRLLSDRFSAERPKGSFSTLEIQRTEQGDSAMYLCASSPRTGTNYGYTFGSGTRLTVV.

The CDR3: CASSLVTLGHTEAFF. In nucleotides, the CDR3 is TGTGCCAGCAGCTTGGTAACCCTGGGGCACACTGAAGCTTTCTTT. V gene TRBV5-6 combines with J gene TRBJ1-1; a weak D match, TRBD1 (5 bases). The CDR3 length is 15 residues. Per the germline V gene, CDR1 is SGHDT and CDR2 is YYEEEE. Trimming cost V 0 bases and J 3 bases, with 12 bases left between them.

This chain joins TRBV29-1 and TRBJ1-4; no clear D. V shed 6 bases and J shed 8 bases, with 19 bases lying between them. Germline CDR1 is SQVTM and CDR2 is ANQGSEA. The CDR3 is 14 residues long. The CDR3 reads CSVPGEGGGEKLFF. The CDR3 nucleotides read TGCAGCGTCCCGGGTGAGGGTGGCGGCGAAAAACTGTTTTTT.

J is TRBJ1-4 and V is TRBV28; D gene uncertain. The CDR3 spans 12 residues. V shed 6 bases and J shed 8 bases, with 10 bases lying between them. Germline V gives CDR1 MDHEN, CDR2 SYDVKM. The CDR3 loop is CASSYVVEKLFF. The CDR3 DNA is TGTGCCAGCAGCTATGTGGTCGAAAAACTGTTTTTT. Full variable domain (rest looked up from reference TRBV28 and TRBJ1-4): DVKVTQSSRYLVKRTGEKVFLECVQDMDHENMFWYRQDPGLGLRLIYFSYDVKMKEKGDIPEGYSVSREKKERFSLILESASTNQTSMYLCASSYVVEKLFFGSGTQLSVL.

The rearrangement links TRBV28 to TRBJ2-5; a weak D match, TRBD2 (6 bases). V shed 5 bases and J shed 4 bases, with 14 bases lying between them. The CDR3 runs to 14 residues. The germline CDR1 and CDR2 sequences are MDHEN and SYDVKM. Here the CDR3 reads CASSLRDAGETQYF. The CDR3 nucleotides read TGTGCCAGCAGTCTGCGGGACGCAGGAGAGACCCAGTACTTC.